This TCR beta chain was identified during a study of cytotoxic CD8 clonotypes in ibrutinib-treated CLL. About the research overall: Among patients, about 25 responded partially and 2 completely; 15 or so then stayed remitted and around 12 progressed after median roughly 73 months.

Study findings and constraints: Treatment left the uncommon public clonotypes either contracted or stable in frequency.

This clone turned up a few times. Its antigen is still unknown. Cryopreserved PBMCs provided around 1.9 micrograms of genomic DNA for the TCR beta libraries. This CDR3 spans 14 amino acids. V was trimmed by 3 bases and J by 8 bases, leaving 13 bases between them. Germline V lookup: CDR1 SGHAT, CDR2 FQNNGV. Libraries were prepared by immunoSEQ multiplex PCR; TCRdb keeps only in-frame clonotypes and omits some of them. The data show 150,000 or so clones, roughly three quarters seen once. V is TRBV11-2 and J is TRBJ1-4, with D perhaps matching TRBD1 (5 bases). This TCR derives from a human donor with chronic lymphocytic leukemia. Sequencing used PBMCs, obtained after 24 months of ibrutinib treatment. CDR3 region: CASSLDSRGEKLFF. CDR3 DNA sequence: TGTGCCAGCAGCTTGGACTCCCGGGGCGAAAAACTGTTTTTT.